One sample yielded the 14 T cell receptor beta chains listed below, sequenced in a study of blood T cell repertoires in COVID-19. Sequenced by immunoSEQ multiplex PCR; TCRdb stores in-frame clones only, minus some. This table has almost 400,000 clones, roughly nine tenths appearing once. Sequenced sample: PBMCs or T cells enriched from blood (not recorded which). These receptors came from a woman aged 30 to 39 who had recovered from COVID-19.

The chain uses TRBV4-2 and TRBJ2-1, with 8 bases that match TRBD2. The CDR3 length is 16 residues. Germline V CDR1 and CDR2: LGHNA, YNFKEQ. The J segment lost 6 bases and the V segment lost 0 bases, leaving 7 bases of the junction unmatched. CDR3 bases: TGTGCCAGCAGCCAAGATTCCAGCGGGAGTATCAATGAGCAGTTCTTC. Translation gives CASSQDSSGSINEQFF.

The V gene is TRBV27, the J gene TRBJ2-6; D is undetermined. V lost 4 bases and J lost 0, with 10 bases in between. Per germline, CDR1 MNHEY and CDR2 SMNVEV (reference sequence). This CDR3 region has 16 residues. The CDR3 DNA is TGTGCCAGCAGTTCCTTAGGAGTCTCTGGGGCCAACGTCCTGACTTTC. Its translation: CASSSLGVSGANVLTF.

The chain combines TRBV7-9 with TRBJ1-4; 10 bases are a match to TRBD1. The germline CDR1 and CDR2 sequences are SEHNR and FQNEAQ (reference sequence). This CDR3 region has 16 residues. V trimming: 8 bases; J trimming: 4 bases; junction bases outside the gene matches: 10. The CDR3 loop reads CASLRLRDRGNEKLFF. CDR3 nucleotides: TGTGCCAGCCTGAGGCTGCGGGACAGGGGTAATGAAAAACTGTTTTTT.

This chain connects TRBV24-1 to TRBJ1-1; a possible D gene is TRBD1 (6 bases). Trimming cost V 7 bases and J 5 bases, with 13 bases left between them. This CDR3 contains 13 residues. CDR1 and CDR2 from the germline V gene are KGHDR and SFDVKD. The CDR3 is CATREGGRTEAFF. The CDR3 nucleotides are TGTGCCACCAGGGAGGGGGGGCGGACTGAAGCTTTCTTT.

The gene calls are TRBV23-1 and TRBJ2-7, with 8 bases matching TRBD1. TRBV23-1 is assigned to the ORF class and has an uncertain function. This CDR3 region has 14 residues. The junction had 8 bases not matched to a gene; V was cut back by 1 base and J by 9 bases. In DNA form, the CDR3 reads TGCGCCAGCAGTCAATTGGGCAGGGGGCCGGGGCAGTACTTC. Translated: CASSQLGRGPGQYF.

The chain combines TRBV10-3 with TRBJ2-5; tentatively, D is TRBD2 (5 bases). Trimming left V 3 bases short and J 5 bases short, with 7 bases between. CDR3 length: 12 residues. Germline V gene lookup returns CDR1 ENHRY and CDR2 SYGVKD. CDR3 coding DNA: TGTGCCATCAGTGATATAGCGGAGACCCAGTACTTC. It translates to CAISDIAETQYF.

The genes are TRBV28 and TRBJ1-1; no reliable D call. The germline V gene has CDR1 MDHEN and CDR2 SYDVKM. Trimming removed 7 bases from V and 6 bases from J, with 12 bases in between. The CDR3 sequence is 12 residues long. The CDR3 loop is CASTRSVAEAFF. For the CDR3, the DNA is TGTGCCAGCACTCGGTCGGTCGCTGAAGCTTTCTTT.

The count of this clone is one. The gene calls are TRBV10-3 and TRBJ2-7, with 15 nucleotides matching TRBD2. Germline CDR1 is ENHRY and CDR2 is SYGVKD. V lost 0 bases and J lost 2; bases outside the gene matches: 2. The length of the CDR3 is 17 residues. CDR3 in DNA: TGTGCCATCAGTGAGTCGGGACTAGCGGGAGGACCCTACGAGCAGTACTTC. Its protein product is CAISESGLAGGPYEQYF.

With regard to this clone: Compared with germline, one end of the junction differs, possibly owing to a read error. This rearrangement joins TRBV19 to TRBJ2-1, with D perhaps TRBD1 (6 bases). Germline CDR1 reads LNHDA; CDR2 reads SQIVND (reference sequence). The CDR3 sequence is 17 residues long. The CDR3 sequence: CASKIENRVRVYNGQFF. DNA for the CDR3: TGTGCCAGTAAGATTGAAAACAGGGTTAGAGTTTACAATGGGCAGTTCTTC.

V is TRBV5-4 and J is TRBJ2-3; 10 positions agree with TRBD2. V shed 1 base, J shed 4 bases, and the junction held 3 bases outside the gene matches. This CDR3 region has 15 residues. The germline V gene has CDR1 SGHNT and CDR2 YYREEE (reference sequence). The CDR3 nucleotides are TGTGCCAGCAGCTTGACTAGCGGGGTCGCAGATACGCAGTATTTT. Translated: CASSLTSGVADTQYF.

The chain employs TRBV7-8 and TRBJ1-2, with TRBD1 matching 12 bases. V was clipped by 6 bases and J by 5 bases; unmatched bases: 7. CDR3 length: 15 amino acids. Germline lookup yields CDR1 SGHVS and CDR2 FQNEAQ. The CDR3 sequence is CASSPRDRGHYGYTF. The CDR3 coding sequence is TGTGCCAGCAGTCCCCGGGACAGGGGGCATTATGGCTACACCTTC.

The chain carries TRBV30 and TRBJ1-6; D is undetermined. The CDR3 length is 17 residues. Germline CDR1 reads GTSNPN; CDR2 reads SVGIG (reference sequence). Between the trimmed V and J ends, which lost 1 base and 4 bases, there was a span of 17 bases. The CDR3 protein is CAWSGKSKGVYNSPLHF. CDR3 sequence (DNA): TGTGCCTGGAGTGGGAAGTCAAAGGGAGTATATAATTCACCCCTCCACTTT.

V usage is TRBV19 and J usage is TRBJ2-1; a possible D gene is TRBD1 (6 bases). Germline V gives CDR1 LNHDA, CDR2 SQIVND (reference sequence). CDR3 length equals 13 residues. With 9 bases removed from V and 9 bases from J, the gap between germline ends came to 18 bases. The CDR3 DNA is TGTGCCAGCAGAAACAGGGCTGTGGGTGAGCAGTTCTTC. Its protein product is CASRNRAVGEQFF. The complete variable domain, with remaining parts taken from reference TRBV19 and TRBJ2-1, reads DGGITQSPKYLFRKEGQNVTLSCEQNLNHDAMYWYRQDPGQGLRLIYYSQIVNDFQKGDIAEGYSVSREKKESFPLTVTSAQKNPTAFYLCASRNRAVGEQFFGPGTRLTVL.

This clone was recorded only once. The gene calls are TRBV5-6 and TRBJ1-2; 8 bases fit TRBD1. Trimming removed 4 bases from V and 8 bases from J; junction bases left unmatched: 7. The V gene's germline CDR1 is SGHDT and CDR2 YYEEEE. The CDR3 has 13 amino acids. The CDR3 DNA follows: TGTGCCAGCAGCCGTGAGCGGACAGGGGGCTACACCTTC. It encodes CASSRERTGGYTF.